These 28 T cell receptor beta chains came from one sample sequenced in a study of cytomegalovirus exposure and HLA in healthy donors. A multiplex PCR was run with 60 Vbeta primers and 13 Jbeta primers. Produced via immunoSEQ multiplex PCR; TCRdb's table is partial and in-frame only. The sample has 110,000 to 150,000 clones; around three quarters are singletons. Sequencing input: PBMCs. These receptors were collected from a young man in good health and CMV-seronegative.

The CDR3 coding sequence is TGTGCCAGCAGCTTATCAGGTCCCGAACAGTACTTC. Its translation: CASSLSGPEQYF. V usage is TRBV7-9 and J usage is TRBJ2-5; unclear D gene. The CDR3 covers 12 residues. Germline CDR1 reads SEHNR; CDR2 reads FQNEAQ (reference sequence). V lost 2 bases, J lost 11 bases, and 12 bases lay in between.

The chain links TRBV5-1 to TRBJ2-5; 7 bases map to TRBD1. Germline CDR1 and CDR2: SGHRS and YFSETQ. After removal of 1 base from V and 4 bases from J, the junction contained 19 bases not matched to a gene. The CDR3 is made up of 19 amino acids. The chain's CDR3 is CASSLPSTGPLPEGETQYF. CDR3 sequence (DNA): TGCGCCAGCAGCTTGCCATCGACAGGGCCCCTTCCAGAAGGAGAGACCCAGTACTTC.

V usage is TRBV5-6 and J usage is TRBJ2-3, with unresolved D. With 4 bases removed from V and 1 base from J, the gap between germline ends came to 10 bases. CDR1 and CDR2 from the germline V gene are SGHDT and YYEEEE. CDR3 length: 14 residues. CDR3 coding DNA: TGTGCCAGCAGCCTCGGAGTTGGCACAGATACGCAGTATTTT. Residues: CASSLGVGTDTQYF.

The chain joins TRBV14 to TRBJ1-2; no firm D call. The germline gives CDR1 SGHDN, CDR2 FVKESK. V was clipped by 1 base and J by 4 bases, with 16 bases between them. This CDR3 contains 16 residues. The CDR3 loop reads CASSQVEIPLTYGYTF. CDR3 nucleotide sequence: TGTGCCAGCAGCCAAGTTGAGATTCCGTTAACCTATGGCTACACCTTC.

V and J are TRBV7-6 and TRBJ2-1, with TRBD1 as a possible D gene (7 bases). CDR1 and CDR2 (germline): SGHVS, FNYEAQ. Trimming left V 3 bases short and J 10 bases short, with 16 bases between. The CDR3 covers 14 residues. CDR3 residues: CASSFGQEGREQFF. The CDR3 DNA sequence: TGTGCCAGCAGCTTTGGACAGGAGGGACGGGAGCAGTTCTTC.

The CDR3 is CASSPNRGPKRTDTQYF. The DNA of the CDR3 is TGTGCCAGCAGCCCCAACAGGGGGCCCAAGAGGACAGATACGCAGTATTTT. The chain joins TRBV11-2 to TRBJ2-3; 9 nucleotides agree with TRBD1. Germline values: CDR1 SGHAT, CDR2 FQNNGV. This CDR3 contains 17 residues. The V and J ends lost 5 bases and 3 bases, in that order; junction bases with no gene match: 12.

The V call is TRBV6-5, the J call TRBJ1-1; D possibly corresponds to TRBD1 (5 bases). Trimming left V 5 bases short and J 9 bases short, with 13 bases between. The CDR3 covers 12 residues. Germline lookup yields CDR1 MNHEY and CDR2 SVGAGI. The CDR3 loop is CASSGAEQKAFF. The CDR3 nucleotides are TGTGCCAGCAGTGGGGCGGAACAAAAAGCTTTCTTT.

This chain's CDR3 is CASSVQALRYEQYF. As DNA, the CDR3 is TGTGCCAGCAGCGTCCAGGCCCTCCGCTACGAGCAGTACTTC. The V call is TRBV7-2, the J call TRBJ2-7; D is unresolved. Trimming took 5 bases from V and 3 from J, leaving 14 bases between them. Germline V gives CDR1 SGHTA, CDR2 FQGNSA. The CDR3 length is 14 residues.

In regard to this clone: Relative to the germline gene, one junction end is altered; a read error may explain this. The chain employs TRBV6-1 and TRBJ2-2, with no clear D. CDR1 MNHNS and CDR2 SASEGT come from the germline V gene. This CDR3 spans 13 amino acids. CDR3 residues: CACSDGFAGELFF. The CDR3 DNA reads as TGTGCCTGCAGTGACGGGTTTGCCGGGGAGCTGTTTTTT.

The rearrangement uses TRBV6-4 and TRBJ1-2; 11 bases agree with TRBD1. V lost 0 bases and J lost 10; bases outside the gene matches: 4. The germline CDR1 and CDR2 sequences are MRHNA and SNTAGT. CDR3 length equals 14 residues. The CDR3 spells CASSDSGTGGDYTF. CDR3 nucleotides: TGTGCCAGCAGTGACTCAGGGACAGGGGGGGACTACACCTTC.

A remark on this clone: At one of its ends the junction is not consistent with the germline gene, which may arise from a read error. The V and J genes are TRBV7-9 and TRBJ1-1; unclear D gene. Germline V gene data show CDR1 as SEHNR and CDR2 as FQNEAQ (reference sequence). The length of the CDR3 is 12 residues. The CDR3 coding sequence is TGTTCCAGCAGCCTCCAAGAGCCTGAAGCTTTCTTT. Residues: CSSSLQEPEAFF.

The chain links TRBV5-6 to TRBJ2-1; D is perhaps TRBD2 (7 bases). The germline CDR1 and CDR2 sequences are SGHDT and YYEEEE. The CDR3 runs to 14 residues. The V gene lost 0 bases and the J gene lost 9 bases, with 13 bases spanning the gap. DNA of the CDR3: TGTGCCAGCAGCTTGGGCGGGGGCAGGAGTGAGCAGTTCTTC. This sequence encodes CASSLGGGRSEQFF.

The V gene is TRBV2, the J gene TRBJ2-7, with TRBD1 matching 8 bases. The CDR3 loop spans 18 amino acids. Germline V gives CDR1 SNHLY, CDR2 FYNNEI. The ends lost 8 bases at V and 0 bases at J; junction bases unmatched: 18. CDR3 sequence reads: CASFLRTGTATASYEQYF. CDR3 nucleotide sequence: TGTGCCAGCTTCCTCCGGACAGGGACTGCTACCGCCTCCTACGAGCAGTACTTC.

The V gene is TRBV27, the J gene TRBJ2-1; TRBD1 agrees at 7 bases. V lost 6 bases and J lost 6; bases outside the gene matches: 14. The CDR3 covers 16 residues. Germline V gene sequence: CDR1 MNHEY, CDR2 SMNVEV (reference sequence). The CDR3 here is CASSVLLQGRSNEQFF. CDR3 in DNA: TGTGCCAGCAGCGTGCTCCTACAGGGGCGTTCCAATGAGCAGTTCTTC.

The gene calls are TRBV11-1 and TRBJ1-1, with 8 nucleotides matching TRBD1. Germline V gene sequence: CDR1 SGHAT, CDR2 FQDESV (reference sequence). There are 14 residues in the CDR3. The ends lost 5 bases at V and 0 bases at J; junction bases unmatched: 2. CDR3 loop: CASSRQGLNTEAFF. The CDR3 nucleotides read TGTGCCAGCAGCAGACAGGGGTTGAACACTGAAGCTTTCTTT.

J is TRBJ2-7 and V is TRBV12-5; D unresolved. The CDR3 covers 13 residues. V shed 0 bases and J shed 1 base, with 4 bases lying between them. Germline V gives CDR1 LGHNT, CDR2 FRNRAP. The CDR3 nucleotides are TGTGCTAGTGGTTTGGTCCCTTCCTACGAGCAGTACTTC. This translates into CASGLVPSYEQYF.

V gene TRBV25-1 combines with J gene TRBJ1-3, with D perhaps matching TRBD1 (5 bases). The CDR3 totals 16 residues. Trimming removed 5 bases from V and 0 bases from J, with 14 bases in between. Per germline, CDR1 MGHDK and CDR2 SYGVNS. DNA of the CDR3: TGTGCCAGCAGTCCTCCGGGGGGAGACTCTGGAAACACCATATATTTT. Amino acid sequence: CASSPPGGDSGNTIYF.

The rearrangement uses TRBV7-9 and TRBJ2-2; 7 positions agree with TRBD1. The ends lost 1 base at V and 5 bases at J; junction bases unmatched: 7. The CDR3 extends over 16 amino acids. Germline CDR1 SEHNR, CDR2 FQNEAQ (reference sequence). CDR3 DNA sequence: TGTGCCAGCAGCTTAGTCCCCACAGGGGAGACCGGGGAGCTGTTTTTT. Its protein product is CASSLVPTGETGELFF.

This chain uses TRBV6-4 with TRBJ1-2, with 8 bases identical to TRBD1. This CDR3 spans 14 amino acids. Germline V gene sequence: CDR1 MRHNA, CDR2 SNTAGT. The V and J ends lost 7 bases and 6 bases, in that order; junction bases with no gene match: 10. The DNA for the CDR3 is TGTGCCAGCAATCCGACAGGGGACGGCCATGGCTACACCTTC. Its protein is CASNPTGDGHGYTF.

This clone came up once. V gene TRBV7-9 combines with J gene TRBJ1-2, with a tentative D call TRBD1 (5 bases). This CDR3 is 14 amino acids long. Trimming removed 5 bases from V and 8 bases from J, with 18 bases in between. Germline loops: CDR1 SEHNR, CDR2 FQNEAQ (reference sequence). The CDR3 spells CASSGAFPGLGYTF. The CDR3 DNA reads as TGTGCCAGCAGCGGCGCCTTTCCAGGGTTGGGCTACACCTTC.

This clone was seen a handful of times. V and J are TRBV18 and TRBJ1-1; a possible D gene is TRBD1 (6 bases). There are 14 residues in the CDR3. V gave up 1 base and J gave up 7 bases, with 13 bases separating them. Germline V gene sequence: CDR1 KGHSH, CDR2 LQKENI. The CDR3 nucleotides read TGTGCCAGCTCACCACAACAACAGGGAAGTGAAGCTTTCTTT. Translation: CASSPQQQGSEAFF. The whole variable domain, filled in from reference TRBV18 and TRBJ1-1, reads NAGVMQNPRHLVRRRGQEARLRCSPMKGHSHVYWYRQLPEEGLKFMVYLQKENIIDESGMPKERFSAEFPKEGPSILRIQQVVRGDSAAYFCASSPQQQGSEAFFGQGTRLTVV.

The CDR3 bases are TGTGCCAGCCAAAAAGCGGGGGGGACCTACAATGAGCAGTTCTTC. Its translation: CASQKAGGTYNEQFF. The chain links TRBV2 to TRBJ2-1, with TRBD2 identical over 10 bases. Germline V gives CDR1 SNHLY, CDR2 FYNNEI. The V and J ends lost 8 bases and 2 bases, in that order; junction bases with no gene match: 6. The CDR3 loop spans 15 amino acids.

This chain joins TRBV7-3 and TRBJ2-2; 8 positions match TRBD2. Per the germline V gene, CDR1 is SGHTA and CDR2 is FQGTGA. The CDR3 spans 15 residues. J gave up 1 base and V 2 bases, and 0 bases lay outside the gene matches. CDR3 coding DNA: TGTGCCAGCAGCTTAGCGGGGGGGAACACCGGGGAGCTGTTTTTT. This codes for CASSLAGGNTGELFF.

This chain's CDR3 is CATSRPGQGISGANVLTF. CDR3 DNA sequence: TGTGCCACCAGCAGACCGGGACAGGGGATCTCTGGGGCCAACGTCCTGACTTTC. V usage is TRBV15 and J usage is TRBJ2-6; 10 bases are shared with TRBD1. The V gene end was trimmed by 2 bases and the J gene end by 0 bases; junction bases not matched to a gene: 4. The CDR3 is 18 residues long. Germline V CDR1 and CDR2: LNHNV, YYDKDF (reference sequence).

The chain carries TRBV2 and TRBJ1-4; D is uncertain. Germline CDR1 and CDR2: SNHLY and FYNNEI. The CDR3 contains 16 residues. Deletions cut 6 bases from V and 7 bases from J, with 21 bases between. In DNA form, the CDR3 reads TGTGCCAGCAGCCAGCCGTCGGGTCCAACGGGTGAAAAACTGTTTTTT. It translates to CASSQPSGPTGEKLFF.

J is TRBJ1-6 and V is TRBV10-1; TRBD1 aligns across 7 bases. Unmatched junction bases numbered 8, after V lost 8 bases and J lost 13 bases. The CDR3 sequence is 12 residues long. The germline V gene encodes CDR1 WNHNN and CDR2 SYGVQD (reference sequence). CDR3 amino acids: CASPGQEFPLHF. DNA for the CDR3: TGCGCCAGCCCCGGACAGGAATTCCCCCTCCACTTT.

This clone was seen once. This chain uses TRBV7-9 with TRBJ2-5, with 7 bases aligning to TRBD1. V shed 3 bases and J 4 bases; nucleotides not matched to a gene: 5. The CDR3 spans 14 residues. CDR1 is SEHNR, CDR2 FQNEAQ, per germline (reference sequence). CDR3 protein: CASSFYEGAETQYF. CDR3 bases: TGTGCCAGCAGCTTTTATGAGGGGGCAGAGACCCAGTACTTC.

The chain has TRBV4-3 and TRBJ1-2, with no clear D. The length of the CDR3 is 13 residues. The germline V gene encodes CDR1 LGHNA and CDR2 YSLEER. Trimming shortened V by 3 bases and J by 3 bases, and 8 bases separated the two germline ends. CDR3 in amino acids: CASSQAEDYGYTF. The CDR3 coding sequence is TGCGCCAGCAGCCAGGCGGAGGACTATGGCTACACCTTC.